The 21 T cell receptor beta chains listed next were all sequenced from one sample in a study of shared T cell receptors in the human thymus. Assay: immunoSEQ multiplex PCR; the TCRdb copy retains only in-frame clones and omits some. This sample has approximately 580,000 clones, with roughly 74% found just once. This same sample was also part of a study on human thymus T cells.

Sequencing input: thymocytes. These receptors originate from a boy in the first two years of life with a congenital heart defect.

This CDR3 is CATSSLRQPYEQYF. CDR3 DNA: TGTGCCACCAGCAGCTTAAGACAGCCTTACGAGCAGTACTTC. V usage is TRBV15 and J usage is TRBJ2-7; perhaps TRBD1 as D (5 bases). Per the germline V gene, CDR1 is LNHNV and CDR2 is YYDKDF (reference sequence). The CDR3 runs 14 residues. Trimming took off 3 bases at V and 4 bases at J, with 13 bases between the two ends. The complete variable domain, with remaining parts taken from reference TRBV15 and TRBJ2-7, reads DAMVIQNPRYQVTQFGKPVTLSCSQTLNHNVMYWYQQKSSQAPKLLFHYYDKDFNNEADTPDNFQSRRPNTSFCFLDIRSPGLGDTAMYLCATSSLRQPYEQYFGPGTRLTVT.

V usage is TRBV27 and J usage is TRBJ2-1, with D tentatively TRBD2 (6 bases). Germline V gene lookup returns CDR1 MNHEY and CDR2 SMNVEV (reference sequence). This CDR3 has 14 amino acids. Trimming left V 11 bases short and J 4 bases short, with 18 bases between. CDR3 in DNA: TGTGCCGTCCAATCGGGGGTGGCATACAATGAGCAGTTCTTC. Its translation: CAVQSGVAYNEQFF.

CDR3 region: CASSHRDRGGYTF. In DNA, the CDR3 is TGCGCCAGCAGCCACCGGGACAGGGGTGGCTACACCTTC. The rearrangement links TRBV4-1 to TRBJ1-2; 10 nucleotides agree with TRBD1. This CDR3 region has 13 residues. V shed 3 bases, J shed 7 bases, and the junction held 2 bases outside the gene matches. CDR1 MGHRA and CDR2 YSYEKL come from the germline V gene.

This clone appeared a single time. V is TRBV30 and J is TRBJ2-7; 7 nucleotides agree with TRBD2. The CDR3 spans 17 residues. Germline V gene data show CDR1 as GTSNPN and CDR2 as SVGIG (reference sequence). V gave up 0 bases and J gave up 2 bases; unmatched junction bases: 13. The DNA of the CDR3 is TGTGCCTGGAGTGTACCTAGCGGTCCCAACCCTACCTACGAGCAGTACTTC. Residues: CAWSVPSGPNPTYEQYF.

This rearrangement joins TRBV14 to TRBJ1-2; D gene ambiguous. Germline CDR1 reads SGHDN; CDR2 reads FVKESK. CDR3 length: 15 residues. V lost 1 base and J lost 0, with 9 bases in between. In nucleotides, the CDR3 is TGTGCCAGCAGCCAAGGGACCGGGACTAACTATGGCTACACCTTC. Amino acids: CASSQGTGTNYGYTF.

The chain links TRBV7-2 to TRBJ2-7, with 7 bases identical to TRBD2. This CDR3 is built from 15 residues. After removal of 1 base from V and 2 bases from J, the junction contained 5 bases not matched to a gene. The germline CDR1 and CDR2 sequences are SGHTA and FQGNSA. The CDR3 nucleotides are TGTGCCAGCAGCTTAGTAGGGACTAATGCCTACGAGCAGTACTTC. This gives the protein CASSLVGTNAYEQYF.

The V and J genes are TRBV7-2 and TRBJ2-1; perhaps TRBD2 as D (5 bases). V was pared by 1 base and J by 0 bases, with 19 bases between. This CDR3 is 19 amino acids long. Germline CDR1 reads SGHTA; CDR2 reads FQGNSA. The CDR3 DNA reads TGTGCCAGCAGCTTAGGGGAGCCCCTGGCCTGGCTCTCCTACAATGAGCAGTTCTTC. Amino acid sequence: CASSLGEPLAWLSYNEQFF.

This clone was recorded once. The rearrangement joins TRBV11-2 to TRBJ2-7; D perhaps matches TRBD1 (5 bases). The CDR3 length is 14 residues. The ends were cut back, 5 bases at V and 6 bases at J, with 17 bases in the middle. CDR1 and CDR2 from the germline V gene are SGHAT and FQNNGV. CDR3 bases: TGTGCCAGCAGCGCAACAAACAGGTTCGGCGAGCAGTACTTC. It codes for CASSATNRFGEQYF.

This clone was observed a handful of times. The DNA for the CDR3 is TGTGCCAGCAGTCGACAGGACAGGGGACCAAAACTGTTTTTT. As protein: CASSRQDRGPKLFF. V and J are TRBV11-2 and TRBJ1-4; 9 nucleotides line up with TRBD1. The CDR3 covers 14 residues. J was trimmed by 10 bases and V by 6 bases; bases with no gene match: 9. Germline values: CDR1 SGHAT, CDR2 FQNNGV.

The table lists this clone with a few counts. The chain couples TRBV7-3 to TRBJ2-1, with D possibly matching TRBD2 (5 bases). CDR1 is SGHTA and CDR2 is FQGTGA in the germline V gene. Trimming left V 2 bases short and J 0 bases short, with 11 bases between. This CDR3 region has 16 residues. CDR3 sequence: CASSLFGTSSYNEQFF. The DNA for the CDR3 is TGTGCCAGCAGCTTATTTGGTACTAGCTCCTACAATGAGCAGTTCTTC.

This chain joins TRBV5-1 and TRBJ2-2; a possible D gene is TRBD2 (6 bases). Trimming removed 5 bases from V and 6 bases from J, with 17 bases in between. This CDR3 has 15 residues. Looked up from germline, CDR1 is SGHRS and CDR2 is YFSETQ. For the CDR3, the DNA is TGCGCCAGCAGACCGAGCCGGGACTCCGCCGGGGAGCTGTTTTTT. Translated, it gives CASRPSRDSAGELFF.

The J gene is TRBJ2-5, the V gene TRBV28, with no clear D. The germline gives CDR1 MDHEN, CDR2 SYDVKM. The CDR3 spans 15 residues. Trimming pared 6 bases from V and 5 bases from J, leaving 19 bases between. The CDR3 region is CASSLPLRSRETQYF. In DNA, the CDR3 is TGTGCCAGCAGCCTACCATTACGGTCCCGGGAGACCCAGTACTTC.

V and J are TRBV5-1 and TRBJ2-3, with TRBD1 matching over 7 bases. This CDR3 region has 17 residues. J gave up 1 base and V 4 bases, and 12 bases lay outside the gene matches. Germline V CDR1 and CDR2: SGHRS, YFSETQ. CDR3 sequence reads: CASSPPTGAGGTDTQYF. The CDR3 nucleotides are TGCGCCAGCAGCCCACCCACAGGGGCCGGAGGCACAGATACGCAGTATTTT.

The chain recombines TRBV20-1 with TRBJ1-2; 8 nucleotides align to TRBD1. CDR1 is DFQATT, CDR2 SNEGSKA, per germline (reference sequence). The CDR3 length is 11 residues. CDR3: CSPRDRNGYTF. Here the CDR3 DNA reads TGCAGCCCACGGGACAGGAATGGCTACACCTTC.

This rearrangement joins TRBV4-2 to TRBJ2-1; 12 positions agree with TRBD2. V gave up 0 bases and J gave up 8 bases; unmatched junction bases: 11. Germline CDR1 is LGHNA and CDR2 is YNFKEQ. This CDR3 spans 18 amino acids. The CDR3, as DNA: TGTGCCAGCAGCCAAGATAGGCCTAGCGGGAGGGCCGGGGATGAGCAGTTCTTC. Its protein product is CASSQDRPSGRAGDEQFF.

This clone was detected only a few times. The rearrangement links TRBV2 to TRBJ2-7; D remains ambiguous. V lost 0 bases and J 5 bases, leaving 5 bases between the germline ends. Germline assignment: CDR1 SNHLY and CDR2 FYNNEI. The CDR3 is 12 amino acids. CDR3 nucleotide sequence: TGTGCCAGCAGTGAAGCGCAGGACGAGCAGTACTTC. Protein product: CASSEAQDEQYF.

This clone was counted only a few times. V usage is TRBV27 and J usage is TRBJ2-7; D is unclear. V shed 7 bases and J shed 6 bases, with 10 bases lying between them. This CDR3 contains 11 residues. The V gene's germline CDR1 is MNHEY and CDR2 SMNVEV (reference sequence). CDR3 in amino acids: CASISSGEQYF. In nucleotides, the CDR3 is TGTGCCAGCATCTCTAGTGGCGAGCAGTACTTC.

The chain has TRBV28 and TRBJ2-7, with TRBD2 identical over 12 bases. The junction had 6 bases not matched to a gene; V was cut back by 6 bases and J by 3 bases. Germline loops: CDR1 MDHEN, CDR2 SYDVKM. The CDR3 contains 15 residues. The CDR3 reads CASRLAGGTLYEQYF. CDR3 DNA: TGTGCCAGCAGACTAGCGGGAGGCACCCTCTACGAGCAGTACTTC.

This chain links TRBV10-3 with TRBJ1-2; D possibly corresponds to TRBD1 (5 bases). Germline assignment: CDR1 ENHRY and CDR2 SYGVKD. The CDR3 extends over 11 amino acids. V dropped 10 bases and J dropped 8 bases, with 14 bases sitting between them. CDR3 loop: CATQKGFGYTF. The CDR3 region has the DNA TGTGCCACCCAGAAGGGGTTCGGCTACACCTTC.

This chain connects TRBV7-8 to TRBJ2-7; TRBD1 aligns across 9 bases. V lost 2 bases to trimming and J lost 3 bases; unmatched junction nucleotides: 5. CDR1 is SGHVS and CDR2 is FQNEAQ in the germline V gene. The CDR3 length is 15 residues. The CDR3 reads CASSLLGQGSYEQYF. The CDR3 coding sequence is TGTGCCAGCAGCTTACTCGGACAGGGGAGCTACGAGCAGTACTTC.

This clone appeared a single time. The V call is TRBV19, the J call TRBJ2-7, with TRBD1 matching 12 bases. Germline CDR1 reads LNHDA; CDR2 reads SQIVND (reference sequence). The CDR3 extends over 19 amino acids. The junction had 16 bases not matched to a gene; V was cut back by 6 bases and J by 1 base. CDR3 sequence reads: CASRPGDRGRRSPSYEQYF. The CDR3 DNA reads as TGTGCCAGTAGGCCGGGGGACAGGGGGCGACGGAGCCCATCCTACGAGCAGTACTTC.